What follows is one T cell receptor beta chain and its context. No antigen is known for it. Amplification of TCR beta CDR3 regions used RNA as the template. The primer set for the first-round RT-PCR of the TCR CDR3 was HTBI. TCRdb reprocessed the multiplex PCR reads via MiXCR and lists one record per CDR3 protein. The sample has some 740,000 distinct CDR3 sequences; 14% are singletons. For the diagnoses, clinical symptoms, serum thyroxine and TRAb, thyroid ultrasound and orbital computed tomography were used. This entry comes from a study of T cells in Graves' hyperthyroidism and ophthalmopathy. Study results and caveats: Blood samples included most of the expanded thyroid clonotypes exceeding 0.001. Ophthalmopathy was told apart from stable hyperthyroidism by a 13 V-J model.

The CDR3 has 18 residues. The germline gives CDR1 LGHNA, CDR2 YSLEER. Trimming took off 0 bases at V and 0 bases at J, with 12 bases between the two ends. Source material: blood. This sequence was found in a woman aged 18-29 years with Graves' hyperthyroidism. The chain links TRBV4-3 to TRBJ1-6; D perhaps matches TRBD1 (5 bases). For the CDR3, the DNA is TGCGCCAGCAGCCAAGATCCCCAGGGAAGCTCCTATAATTCACCCCTCCACTTT. Residues: CASSQDPQGSSYNSPLHF.